This T cell receptor beta chain derives from a study of naive and memory T cell subsets. This clonotype was seen only a few times. What it binds is not known. EMRA cells were CD45RA+CD27-, and effector memory cells CD45RA-CD27-. An equimolar mix of two oligonucleotides served as the beta constant-region primer for TRBC1 and TRBC2. A 12-nucleotide UMI and the SP2 primer were added to the cDNA 3' end by oligonucleotide ligation. The ligated cDNA underwent four PCR rounds using SP2 and nested alpha and beta constant-region primers. Each CDR3 protein is one row after TCRdb ran MiXCR on the UMI-ligation and nested PCR reads. The profile shows tens of thousands of distinct CDR3 sequences, more than 10% of them singletons. Whole-study findings and limits: In CD4 and CD8 cells, diversity dropped from naive through EMRA.

The sample comprised effector memory CD4+ T cells from blood. The subset was: effector memory, CD45RA- CD27-. The sequence came from a human donor in good health.

The CDR3 nucleotides read TGTGCCAGCAGCTTAGATGGGGCTAGCGGGAGAGATACGCAGTATTTT. It codes for CASSLDGASGRDTQYF. The chain combines TRBV11-2 with TRBJ2-3, with TRBD2 identical over 10 bases. The CDR3 is made up of 16 amino acids. Per the germline V gene, CDR1 is SGHAT and CDR2 is FQNNGV. The V and J ends lost 0 bases and 5 bases, in that order; junction bases with no gene match: 5.